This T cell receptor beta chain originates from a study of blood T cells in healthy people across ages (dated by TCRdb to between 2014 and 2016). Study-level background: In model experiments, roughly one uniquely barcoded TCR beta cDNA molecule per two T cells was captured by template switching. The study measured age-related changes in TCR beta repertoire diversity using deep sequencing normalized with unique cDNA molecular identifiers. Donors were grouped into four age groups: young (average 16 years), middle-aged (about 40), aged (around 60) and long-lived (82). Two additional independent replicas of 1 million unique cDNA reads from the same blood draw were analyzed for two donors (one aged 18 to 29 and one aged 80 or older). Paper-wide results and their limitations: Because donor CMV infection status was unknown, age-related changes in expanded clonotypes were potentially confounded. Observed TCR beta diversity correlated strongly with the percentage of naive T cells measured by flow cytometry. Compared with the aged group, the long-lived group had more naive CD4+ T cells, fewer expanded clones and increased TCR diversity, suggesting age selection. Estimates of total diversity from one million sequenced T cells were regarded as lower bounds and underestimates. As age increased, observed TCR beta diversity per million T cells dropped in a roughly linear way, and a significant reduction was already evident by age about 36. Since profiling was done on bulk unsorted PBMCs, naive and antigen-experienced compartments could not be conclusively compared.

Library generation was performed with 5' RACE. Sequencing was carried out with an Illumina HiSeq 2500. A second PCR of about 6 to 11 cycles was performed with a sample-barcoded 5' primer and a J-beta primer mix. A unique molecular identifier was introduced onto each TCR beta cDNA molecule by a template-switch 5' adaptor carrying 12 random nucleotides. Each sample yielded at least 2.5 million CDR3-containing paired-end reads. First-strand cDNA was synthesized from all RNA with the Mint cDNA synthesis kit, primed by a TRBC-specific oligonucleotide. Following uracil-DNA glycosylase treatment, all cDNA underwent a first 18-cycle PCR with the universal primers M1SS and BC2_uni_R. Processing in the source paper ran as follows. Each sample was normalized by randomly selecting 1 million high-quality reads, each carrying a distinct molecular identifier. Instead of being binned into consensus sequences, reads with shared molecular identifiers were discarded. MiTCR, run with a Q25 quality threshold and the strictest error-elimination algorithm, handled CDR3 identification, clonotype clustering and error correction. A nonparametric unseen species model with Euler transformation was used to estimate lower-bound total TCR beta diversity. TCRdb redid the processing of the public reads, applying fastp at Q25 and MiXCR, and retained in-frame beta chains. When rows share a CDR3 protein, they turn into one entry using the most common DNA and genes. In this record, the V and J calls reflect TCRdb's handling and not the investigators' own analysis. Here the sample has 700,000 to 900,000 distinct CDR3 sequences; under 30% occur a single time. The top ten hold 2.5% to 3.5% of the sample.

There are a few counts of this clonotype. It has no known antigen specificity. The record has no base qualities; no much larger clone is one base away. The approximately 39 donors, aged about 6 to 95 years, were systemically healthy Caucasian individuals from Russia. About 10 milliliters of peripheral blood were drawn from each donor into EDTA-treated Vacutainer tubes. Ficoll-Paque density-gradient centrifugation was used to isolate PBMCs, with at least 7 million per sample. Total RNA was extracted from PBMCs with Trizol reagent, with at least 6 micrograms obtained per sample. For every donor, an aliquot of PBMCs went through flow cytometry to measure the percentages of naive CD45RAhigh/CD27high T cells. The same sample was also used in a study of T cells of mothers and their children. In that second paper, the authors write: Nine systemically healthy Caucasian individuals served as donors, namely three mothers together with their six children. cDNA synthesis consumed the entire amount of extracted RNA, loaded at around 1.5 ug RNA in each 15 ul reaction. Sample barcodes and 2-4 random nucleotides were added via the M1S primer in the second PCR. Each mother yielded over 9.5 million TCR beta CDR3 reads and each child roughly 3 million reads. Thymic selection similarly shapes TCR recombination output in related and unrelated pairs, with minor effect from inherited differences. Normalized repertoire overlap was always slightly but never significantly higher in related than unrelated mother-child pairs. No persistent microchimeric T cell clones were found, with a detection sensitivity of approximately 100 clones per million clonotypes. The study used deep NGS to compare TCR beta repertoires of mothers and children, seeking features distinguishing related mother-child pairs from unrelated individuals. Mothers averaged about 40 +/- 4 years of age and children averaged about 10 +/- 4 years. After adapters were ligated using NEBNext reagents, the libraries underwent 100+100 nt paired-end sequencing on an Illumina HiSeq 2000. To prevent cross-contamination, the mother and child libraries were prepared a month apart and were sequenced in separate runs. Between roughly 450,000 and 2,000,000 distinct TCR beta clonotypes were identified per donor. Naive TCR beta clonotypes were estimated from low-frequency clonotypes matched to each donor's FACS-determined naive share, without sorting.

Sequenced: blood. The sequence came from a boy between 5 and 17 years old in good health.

The nucleotides are TGTGCCACAGGCCGGGACGGTCAGCCCCAGCATTTT. Translated, it gives CATGRDGQPQHF. The chain links TRBV24-1 with TRBJ1-5; D gene: possibly TRBD1, on 5 matching bases. Measured from the cysteine to the phenylalanine, the CDR3 is 12 residues long. The read is trimmed to its CDR3 DNA, 36 bases read in frame from base 1. For CDR1 and CDR2, the germline V gene lists KGHDR and SFDVKD. V and J are truncated by 10 bases and 6 bases respectively, leaving an intervening sequence of 12 bases.